These 21 T cell receptor beta chains originate from one sample sequenced in a study of blood T cell repertoires in COVID-19. Data came from immunoSEQ multiplex PCR; TCRdb stores just in-frame clones and leaves some out. The top ten hold 1.5% to 2% of the sample, which has roughly 290,000 clones, roughly 89% seen once. Material: PBMCs or T cells enriched from blood (not recorded which). Source of these receptors: a middle-aged woman who had recovered from COVID-19.

The J gene is TRBJ2-7, the V gene TRBV28, with 8 bases lining up with TRBD1. Trimming cost V 6 bases and J 4 bases; bases outside gene matches: 5. CDR1 is MDHEN, CDR2 SYDVKM, per germline. The length of the CDR3 is 13 residues. CDR3 residues: CASRVQGGYEQYF. As DNA, the CDR3 is TGTGCCAGCAGGGTACAGGGGGGTTACGAGCAGTACTTC. Based on the CDR3 plus reference TRBV28 and TRBJ2-7, the full variable domain is DVKVTQSSRYLVKRTGEKVFLECVQDMDHENMFWYRQDPGLGLRLIYFSYDVKMKEKGDIPEGYSVSREKKERFSLILESASTNQTSMYLCASRVQGGYEQYFGPGTRLTVT.

The chain uses TRBV13 and TRBJ1-2; D unclear. The V end lost 2 bases, the J end lost 5 bases, and 6 bases lay between the germline ends. Germline lookup yields CDR1 PRHDT and CDR2 FYEKMQ (reference sequence). There are 12 residues in the CDR3. The CDR3: CASSLMAYGYTF. The CDR3 DNA follows: TGTGCCAGCAGCTTAATGGCTTATGGCTACACCTTC.

The chain couples TRBV19 to TRBJ2-7; D not certain. In germline, CDR1 is LNHDA, CDR2 SQIVND (reference sequence). Trimming shortened V by 3 bases and J by 0 bases, and 12 bases separated the two germline ends. CDR3 length: 15 amino acids. The CDR3 loop reads CASSISHLDSYEQYF. In DNA form, the CDR3 reads TGTGCCAGTAGTATCTCCCATCTAGACTCCTACGAGCAGTACTTC.

The gene calls are TRBV19 and TRBJ2-1; tentative D call: TRBD2 (5 bases). This CDR3 has 15 residues. Germline V gene lookup returns CDR1 LNHDA and CDR2 SQIVND (reference sequence). V lost 3 bases and J lost 2, with 11 bases in between. The CDR3 sequence is CASSIFEGPYNEQFF. The DNA of the CDR3 is TGTGCCAGTAGTATTTTCGAGGGCCCCTACAATGAGCAGTTCTTC.

V and J are TRBV27 and TRBJ1-2; unclear D gene. V shed 5 bases and J shed 0 bases, with 13 bases lying between them. Germline V gene sequence: CDR1 MNHEY, CDR2 SMNVEV (reference sequence). This CDR3 is built from 15 residues. In nucleotides, the CDR3 is TGTGCCAGCAGTCGGGAGGCGGCTACTAACTATGGCTACACCTTC. It translates to CASSREAATNYGYTF.

The J gene is TRBJ1-1, the V gene TRBV4-2, with 12 bases aligning to TRBD1. The CDR3 has 16 amino acids. Looked up from germline, CDR1 is LGHNA and CDR2 is YNFKEQ. The J segment lost 4 bases and the V segment lost 2 bases, leaving 5 bases of the junction unmatched. CDR3 nucleotides: TGTGCCAGCAGCCAAAGCGGGGGACAGGGGGCCACTGAAGCTTTCTTT. Its translation: CASSQSGGQGATEAFF.

The gene calls are TRBV21-1 and TRBJ1-6; the table's D call, TRBD1, was not checked against the DNA. TRBV21-1 is labeled a pseudogene. The CDR3 length is 14 residues. In DNA, the CDR3 is TGTGCCAGTGACAGGGGGTCCTATAATTCACCCCTCCACTTT. Protein product: CASDRGSYNSPLHF.

For the CDR3, the DNA is TGTGCCAGCAGCGCCGGACTAGGGAACACAGATACGCAGTATTTT. It is translated as CASSAGLGNTDTQYF. The J gene is TRBJ2-3, the V gene TRBV13; 7 nucleotides agree with TRBD2. The CDR3 consists of 15 residues. Germline V gene data show CDR1 as PRHDT and CDR2 as FYEKMQ (reference sequence). The ends lost 5 bases at V and 2 bases at J; junction bases unmatched: 7.

This chain joins TRBV5-1 and TRBJ2-2; 12 bases fit TRBD2. Germline V gene lookup returns CDR1 SGHRS and CDR2 YFSETQ. Germline trimming cut 4 bases from V and 7 bases from J; bases unmatched to any gene: 11. CDR3 length equals 17 residues. In DNA form, the CDR3 reads TGCGCCAGCAGCCAATCACTAGCGGGGGGCCGGAACGGGGAGCTGTTTTTT. This sequence encodes CASSQSLAGGRNGELFF.

This chain connects TRBV30 to TRBJ1-4, with a weak D call TRBD1 (5 bases). In germline, CDR1 is GTSNPN, CDR2 SVGIG (reference sequence). The CDR3 has 15 residues. V was pared by 3 bases and J by 0 bases, with 11 bases between. This CDR3 is CAWRTTGATNEKLFF. As DNA, the CDR3 is TGTGCCTGGAGAACCACAGGAGCAACTAATGAAAAACTGTTTTTT.

V usage is TRBV6-6 and J usage is TRBJ1-2; D is ambiguous. The germline CDR1 and CDR2 sequences are MNHNY and SVGAGI (reference sequence). V was trimmed by 2 bases and J by 4 bases, leaving 11 bases between them. The CDR3 has 14 amino acids. CDR3 sequence: CASSYDRAGYGYTF. In nucleotides, the CDR3 is TGTGCCAGCAGTTACGATCGGGCGGGCTATGGCTACACCTTC.

The rearrangement uses TRBV9 and TRBJ2-7; tentative D call: TRBD1 (5 bases). Germline V gives CDR1 SGDLS, CDR2 YYNGEE. This CDR3 has 13 residues. Deletions cut 4 bases from V and 4 bases from J, with 12 bases between. The CDR3 region has the DNA TGTGCCAGCAGCCCGGCGAAGGGGTACGAGCAGTACTTC. Protein: CASSPAKGYEQYF.

V usage is TRBV21-1 and J usage is TRBJ1-5; the table gives TRBD1 as D, unverified against the DNA. TRBV21-1 is designated a pseudogene. This CDR3 region has 15 residues. The CDR3, as DNA: TGTGCCAGCAGCGACAGGGGGGTAGAAAATCAGCCCCAGCATTTT. Translated, it gives CASSDRGVENQPQHF.

The chain combines TRBV27 with TRBJ1-6; D is unclear. CDR1 and CDR2 (germline): MNHEY, SMNVEV (reference sequence). The CDR3 covers 12 residues. Trimming shortened V by 2 bases and J by 10 bases, and 6 bases separated the two germline ends. The CDR3 sequence: CASSLNRSPLHF. The CDR3 DNA reads as TGTGCCAGCAGTTTAAACAGATCACCCCTCCACTTT.

This chain connects TRBV19 to TRBJ1-2; 7 bases map to TRBD1. This CDR3 contains 14 residues. The germline V gene encodes CDR1 LNHDA and CDR2 SQIVND (reference sequence). After removal of 7 bases from V and 2 bases from J, the junction contained 7 bases not matched to a gene. The CDR3 reads CASKVDRRNYGYTF. The CDR3 DNA sequence: TGTGCCAGTAAAGTGGACAGGAGAAACTATGGCTACACCTTC.

V usage is TRBV5-1 and J usage is TRBJ2-5; D possibly corresponds to TRBD2 (6 bases). The CDR3 sequence is 16 residues long. V lost 5 bases and J lost 5, with 22 bases in between. From germline, CDR1 is SGHRS and CDR2 YFSETQ. The CDR3 DNA sequence: TGCGCCAGCAGTGTCGGGACTTTCAATGGTCGGGAGACCCAGTACTTC. Translated, it gives CASSVGTFNGRETQYF.

The V gene is TRBV3-1 (or the pseudogene TRBV3-2), the J gene TRBJ1-6; D not certain. The V gene's germline CDR1 is LGHDT and CDR2 YNNKEL (reference sequence). This CDR3 region has 14 residues. V lost 4 bases and J lost 7, with 11 bases in between. The CDR3 DNA sequence: TGTGCCAGCAGCCCGACATACATGAATTCACCCCTCCACTTT. Protein sequence: CASSPTYMNSPLHF.

This clone was detected only once. The chain recombines TRBV11-2 with TRBJ1-4; D is perhaps TRBD1 (6 bases). CDR3 length: 17 residues. Per the germline V gene, CDR1 is SGHAT and CDR2 is FQNNGV. Trimming took off 5 bases at V and 3 bases at J, with 19 bases between the two ends. CDR3 in DNA: TGTGCCAGCAGCCCGAGGGGGGGCTTGGGACCTAATGAAAAACTGTTTTTT. The encoded protein is CASSPRGGLGPNEKLFF.

CDR3: CASGLIRTGVHGYTF. For the CDR3, the DNA is TGTGCTAGTGGTTTGATAAGGACAGGGGTCCATGGCTACACCTTC. The chain is built from TRBV12-5 and TRBJ1-2, with 9 nucleotides matching TRBD1. V shed 2 bases, J shed 6 bases, and the junction held 7 bases outside the gene matches. Germline V CDR1 and CDR2: LGHNT, FRNRAP. This CDR3 is built from 15 residues.

This chain connects TRBV5-6 to TRBJ2-7; 7 bases line up with TRBD2. With 1 base clipped from V and 3 bases from J, the junction kept 10 bases outside the gene matches. CDR1 and CDR2 (germline): SGHDT, YYEEEE. The CDR3 runs 16 residues. In DNA form, the CDR3 reads TGTGCCAGCAGCTTGTTTTCCCTAGCGGCGCTCTACGAGCAGTACTTC. It encodes CASSLFSLAALYEQYF. The whole variable domain, remainder taken from reference TRBV5-6 and TRBJ2-7, is DAGVTQSPTHLIKTRGQQVTLRCSPKSGHDTVSWYQQALGQGPQFIFQYYEEEERQRGNFPDRFSGHQFPNYSSELNVNALLLGDSALYLCASSLFSLAALYEQYFGPGTRLTVT.

This chain joins TRBV18 and TRBJ2-1, with 12 bases matching TRBD2. Germline assignment: CDR1 KGHSH and CDR2 LQKENI. V was clipped by 3 bases and J by 4 bases; unmatched bases: 4. The CDR3 has 16 residues. DNA for the CDR3: TGTGCCAGCTCACCCGGGACTAGCGGGCTGTACAATGAGCAGTTCTTC. Protein sequence: CASSPGTSGLYNEQFF.